A selection of T cell receptor beta chains follows, all from one sample in a study of PD-L1 blockade in urothelial cancer. TCRdb's copy holds only in-frame clones and misses some; the assay was immunoSEQ multiplex PCR. The sample yields about 50,000 clones, roughly 88% seen once. The source material was PBMCs, sampled around atezolizumab (anti-PD-L1) treatment. These receptors all come from a man aged 45-65 years with urothelial cancer. CDR3s include the opening cysteine and the closing phenylalanine or tryptophan. The order of the fields is clone size, CDR3 length, D gene, J gene, V gene, CDR3 DNA, CDR3 protein. The D gene is left open where the match is weak. Clone size is shown for a subset of rows, as once, few, many or a class of expanded clone.

NA	12	NA	TRBJ1-2	TRBV28	TGTGCCACCCGGACTTCGGCGTATGGCTACACCTTC	CATRTSAYGYTF
NA	15	NA	TRBJ2-7	TRBV30	TGTGCCTGGAGTGTACGGAGAGGGCTGCACTACGAGCAGTACTTC	CAWSVRRGLHYEQYF
NA	17	NA	TRBJ1-2	TRBV30	TGTGCCTGGAGTGCGGTTAGCCGGCAGAAACCTAACTATGGCTACACCTTC	CAWSAVSRQKPNYGYTF
NA	13	TRBD1	TRBJ2-7	TRBV5-8	TGTGCCAGCAGCTTACTCAGGGGGCGAGAGCAGTACTTC	CASSLLRGREQYF
NA	19	TRBD1	TRBJ1-2	TRBV28	TGTGCCAGCAGTCCCCCGGGACAGGGCATAGTAGCGGCTATGGATGGCTACACCTTC	CASSPPGQGIVAAMDGYTF
NA	14	NA	TRBJ1-3	TRBV30	TGTGCCTGGAGGTCAGGTGGAACTGGAAACACCATATATTTT	CAWRSGGTGNTIYF
NA	17	TRBD2	TRBJ2-5	TRBV15	TGTGCCACCAGAGTTGGTGCGACTAGCGGTCCCCGGGAGACCCAGTACTTC	CATRVGATSGPRETQYF
NA	12	NA	TRBJ2-5	TRBV11-2	TGTGCCAGCAGCTTAGAATACGGGACCCAGTACTTC	CASSLEYGTQYF
NA	15	TRBD2	TRBJ2-1	TRBV18	TGTGCCAGCTCACCAGTGAGAGCTAGCGGGGGGGAGCAGTTCTTC	CASSPVRASGGEQFF
NA	13	NA	TRBJ2-5	TRBV5-1	TGCGCCAGCAGCTTGACAGGGAGCGAGACCCAGTACTTC	CASSLTGSETQYF
NA	12	NA	TRBJ2-3	TRBV15	TGTGCCACCGCGATTAGCACAGATACGCAGTATTTT	CATAISTDTQYF
NA	12	TRBD2	TRBJ2-5	TRBV30	TGTGCCTGGACTAGCGGGGAAGAGACCCAGTACTTC	CAWTSGEETQYF
NA	17	TRBD2	TRBJ2-3	TRBV5-4	TGTGCCAGCAGCCCTGCTAGCGGGGGGGCTAGCACAGATACGCAGTATTTT	CASSPASGGASTDTQYF
NA	18	NA	TRBJ1-5	TRBV2	TGTGCCAGCAGTGTCTCGGGGAATGGAGACTTCGGCAATCAGCCCCAGCATTTT	CASSVSGNGDFGNQPQHF
NA	14	NA	TRBJ1-4	TRBV28	TGTGCCAGCACCGAGCCAGGGGTAAATGAAAAACTGTTTTTT	CASTEPGVNEKLFF
NA	16	TRBD1	TRBJ2-1	TRBV30	TGTGCCTGGAGTGTACGGGACAGGGGATCCTACAATGAGCAGTTCTTC	CAWSVRDRGSYNEQFF
NA	14	TRBD1	TRBJ2-3	TRBV27	TGTGCCAGCAGTTTTTCACAGGGGGCTAATACGCAGTATTTT	CASSFSQGANTQYF
NA	18	NA	TRBJ1-2	TRBV2	TGTGCCAGTCCTCCCACACCTACTAATGTGAGCCAGAGCTATGGCTACACCTTC	CASPPTPTNVSQSYGYTF
NA	14	NA	TRBJ1-1	TRBV9	TGTGCCAGCAGCGTAGGCGACATAGACACTGAAGCTTTCTTT	CASSVGDIDTEAFF
NA	14	NA	TRBJ2-3	TRBV9	TGTGCCAGCAGCGTAGATCCCTCGGGAGATACGCAGTATTTT	CASSVDPSGDTQYF
NA	16	TRBD2	TRBJ2-3	TRBV9	TGTGCCAGCAGCGTAGTGAGTAGCGGGGGTACAGATACGCAGTATTTT	CASSVVSSGGTDTQYF
NA	15	NA	TRBJ2-3	TRBV4-2	TGTGCCAGCAGCCTTGAGCCGCGTGGCACAGATACGCAGTATTTT	CASSLEPRGTDTQYF
NA	17	NA	TRBJ2-6	TRBV28	TGTGCCAGCAGTCCTTCGGGGGTGCATTCTGGGGCCAACGTCCTGACTTTC	CASSPSGVHSGANVLTF
NA	15	TRBD1	TRBJ2-7	TRBV27	TGTGCCAGCAGTCCCGGGACAGGGAGAGGATACGAGCAGTACTTC	CASSPGTGRGYEQYF
NA	18	NA	TRBJ1-3	TRBV4-1	TGCGCCAGCAGCCAAGATCAGGCCACGCCGTTCTCTGGAAACACCATATATTTT	CASSQDQATPFSGNTIYF
medium-sized	17	NA	TRBJ1-3	TRBV5-4	TGTGCCAGCAGCTCTTCAGGAGGCCTCCTCTCTGGAAACACCATATATTTT	CASSSSGGLLSGNTIYF
NA	14	NA	TRBJ2-2	TRBV5-4	TGTGCCAGCAACAACAGGAGGAACACCGGGGAGCTGTTTTTT	CASNNRRNTGELFF
NA	15	NA	TRBJ2-5	TRBV2	TGTGCCAGCACACCCGAAGGGGGGGCGGGGGAGACCCAGTACTTC	CASTPEGGAGETQYF
NA	15	TRBD1	TRBJ1-1	TRBV7-2	TGTGCCAGCAGCGTAGACAGGGGGCGGAACACTGAAGCTTTCTTT	CASSVDRGRNTEAFF
NA	15	TRBD1	TRBJ2-2	TRBV7-8	TGTGCCAGCAGCGTCCGGGACAGGGTCACCGGGGAGCTGTTTTTT	CASSVRDRVTGELFF
NA	15	NA	TRBJ2-1	TRBV10-3	TGTGCCATCAGTGTTCGCCGGGGGGCCATGGATGAGCAGTTCTTC	CAISVRRGAMDEQFF